This T cell receptor (beta chain) was documented in a study of breast tumors, draining lymph nodes, adjacent tissues. Study-wide results and caveats: Tumor and nontumor repertoires were significantly more similar in luminal-like than in basal-like breast cancer. The data were judged consistent with most tumor T cells coming from lymph node and expanding in tumor.

This clonotype showed up just a few times. Its antigen is undetermined. Breast cancer patients provided tissue from their axillary draining lymph nodes. Per the germline V gene, CDR1 is SGDLS and CDR2 is YYNGEE. The V gene end was trimmed by 0 bases and the J gene end by 7 bases; junction bases not matched to a gene: 10. CDR3 length: 17 residues. TCRdb independently ran MiXCR on the multiplex PCR reads; one entry per CDR3 protein. The sample shows approximately 210,000 distinct CDR3 sequences, 32% of them seen only once. This receptor was obtained from a female donor with breast cancer. Some clones in this sample may be carry-over from other donors' samples. The V call is TRBV9, the J call TRBJ2-5; 12 nucleotides line up with TRBD2. Sequencing was performed on axillary lymph node tissue. CDR3 coding DNA: TGTGCCAGCAGCGTAGATCCTAGCGGGAGGGCCGGAGCGACCCAGTACTTC. Amino acids: CASSVDPSGRAGATQYF.